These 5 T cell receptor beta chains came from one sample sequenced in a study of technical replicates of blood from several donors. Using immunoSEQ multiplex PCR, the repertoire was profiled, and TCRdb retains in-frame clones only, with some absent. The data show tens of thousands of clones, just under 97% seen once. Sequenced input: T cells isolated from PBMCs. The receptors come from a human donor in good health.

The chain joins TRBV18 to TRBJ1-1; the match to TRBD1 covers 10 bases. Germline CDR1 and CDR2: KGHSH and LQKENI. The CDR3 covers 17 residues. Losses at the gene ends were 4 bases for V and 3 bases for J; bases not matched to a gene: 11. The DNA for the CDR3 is TGTGCCAGCTCACAAGACAGGGGGCGCCAAGTGGACACTGAAGCTTTCTTT. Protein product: CASSQDRGRQVDTEAFF.

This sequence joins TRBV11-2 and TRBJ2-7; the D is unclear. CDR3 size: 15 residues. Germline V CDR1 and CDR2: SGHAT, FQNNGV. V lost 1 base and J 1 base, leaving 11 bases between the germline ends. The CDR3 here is CASSLVLVSSYEQYF. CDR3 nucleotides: TGTGCCAGCAGCTTAGTGCTAGTATCGTCCTACGAGCAGTACTTC.

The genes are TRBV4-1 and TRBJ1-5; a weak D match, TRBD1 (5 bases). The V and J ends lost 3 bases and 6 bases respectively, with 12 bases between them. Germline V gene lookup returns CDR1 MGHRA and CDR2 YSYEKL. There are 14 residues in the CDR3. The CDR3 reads CASSQNGGFQPQHF. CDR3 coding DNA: TGCGCCAGCAGCCAGAACGGGGGGTTTCAGCCCCAGCATTTT.

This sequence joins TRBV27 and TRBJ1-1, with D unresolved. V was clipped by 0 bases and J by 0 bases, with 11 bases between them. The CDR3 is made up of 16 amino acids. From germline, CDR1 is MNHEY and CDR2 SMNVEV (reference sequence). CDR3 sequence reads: CASSLSSGRVNTEAFF. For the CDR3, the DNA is TGTGCCAGCAGTTTATCTTCGGGGAGGGTGAACACTGAAGCTTTCTTT.

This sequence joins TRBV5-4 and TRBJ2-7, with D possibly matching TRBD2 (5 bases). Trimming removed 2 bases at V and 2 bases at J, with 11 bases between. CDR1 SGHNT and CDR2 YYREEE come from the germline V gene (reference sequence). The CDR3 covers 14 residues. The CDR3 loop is CASSLEGETYEQYF. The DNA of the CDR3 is TGTGCCAGCAGCTTAGAGGGAGAAACCTACGAGCAGTACTTC.